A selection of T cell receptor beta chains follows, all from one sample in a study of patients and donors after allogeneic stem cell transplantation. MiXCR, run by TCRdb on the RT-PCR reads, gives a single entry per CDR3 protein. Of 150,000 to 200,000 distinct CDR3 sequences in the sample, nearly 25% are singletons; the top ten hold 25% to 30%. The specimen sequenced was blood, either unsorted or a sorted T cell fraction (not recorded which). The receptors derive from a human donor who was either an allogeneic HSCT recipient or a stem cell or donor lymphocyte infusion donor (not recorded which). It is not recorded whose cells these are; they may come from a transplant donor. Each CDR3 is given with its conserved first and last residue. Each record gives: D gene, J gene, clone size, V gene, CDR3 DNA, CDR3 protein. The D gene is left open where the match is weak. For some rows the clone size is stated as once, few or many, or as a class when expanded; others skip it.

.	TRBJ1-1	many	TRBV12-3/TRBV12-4	TGTGCCAGCAGACAACAGGAGAACACTGAAGCTTTCTTT	CASRQQENTEAFF
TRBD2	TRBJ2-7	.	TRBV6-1	TGTGCCTCGACTAGCGGATACGAGCAGTACTTC	CASTSGYEQYF
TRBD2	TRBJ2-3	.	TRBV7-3	TGTGCCAGCAGCTTAGGACTAGAGATCACAGATACGCAGTATTTT	CASSLGLEITDTQYF
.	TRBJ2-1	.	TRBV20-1	TGCAGTGGAAAGGGGGAGGGCCTGGGGAATGAGCAGTTCTTC	CSGKGEGLGNEQFF
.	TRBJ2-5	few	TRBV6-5	TGTGCCAGCAGTTACGGACGACAAGAGACCCAGTACTTC	CASSYGRQETQYF
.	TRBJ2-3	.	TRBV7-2	TGTGCCAGCAGCTACCGGGACGACAAATTTGATACGCAGTATTTT	CASSYRDDKFDTQYF
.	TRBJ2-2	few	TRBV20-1	TGCAGTGACGCAACGCTTAACGGCTCTCGGTCCCAAAACACCGGGGAGCTGTTTTTT	CSDATLNGSRSQNTGELFF
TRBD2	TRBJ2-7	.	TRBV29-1	TGCAGCGTCAGGACTAGCGGGAGTTACGAGCAGTACTTC	CSVRTSGSYEQYF
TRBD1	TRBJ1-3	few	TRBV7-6	TGTGCCAGCAGCTTACCCCCCTGGACAGGGAAAGGAAACACCATATATTTT	CASSLPPWTGKGNTIYF
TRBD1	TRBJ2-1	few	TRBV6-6	TGTGCCAGCAGTTACTTTAGGCCCGCCGGACAGGGAAAAGGAGATGAGCAGTTCTTC	CASSYFRPAGQGKGDEQFF
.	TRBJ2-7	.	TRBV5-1	TGCGCCAGCAGCTTGGTCAGTGCCCAGGACGAGCAGTACTTC	CASSLVSAQDEQYF
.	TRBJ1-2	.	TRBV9	TGTGCCAGCAGTCGGGAGAGAACTAACTATGGCTACACCTTC	CASSRERTNYGYTF
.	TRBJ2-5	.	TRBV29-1	TGCAGCGTTGCTCACAAAAGGTACCAAGAGACCCAGTACTTC	CSVAHKRYQETQYF
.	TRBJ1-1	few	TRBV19	TGTGCCAGTATCCCATTCCCTGACGGCACTGAAGCTTTCTTT	CASIPFPDGTEAFF
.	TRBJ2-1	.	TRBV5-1	TGCGCCAGCAGCTTGATGGATGAGCAGTTCTTC	CASSLMDEQFF
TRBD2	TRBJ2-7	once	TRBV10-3	TGTGCCATCATGGACTTCGGGGTAGCGGGACTCTACGAGCAGTACTTC	CAIMDFGVAGLYEQYF
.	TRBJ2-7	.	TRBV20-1	TGCAGTGCTAGTAGTCTCCGGGCCGAGCAGTACTTC	CSASSLRAEQYF
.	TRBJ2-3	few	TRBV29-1	TGCAGCGTTGAAGATCCCCCCACAGATACGCAGTATTTT	CSVEDPPTDTQYF
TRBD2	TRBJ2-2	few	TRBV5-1	TGCGCCAGCAGCCCCGGACTAGCGCGTATCACCGGGGAGCTGTTTTTT	CASSPGLARITGELFF
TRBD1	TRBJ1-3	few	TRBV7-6	TGTGCCAGCAGCTTAACCGGGACAGGGGGCCTAGGAAACACCATATATTTT	CASSLTGTGGLGNTIYF
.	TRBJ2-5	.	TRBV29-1	TGCAGCGTTGAAGAACCACAGGGCTCTCAAGAGACCCAGTACTTC	CSVEEPQGSQETQYF
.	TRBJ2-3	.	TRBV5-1	TGCGCCAGCAGCTCCGGGTCTCTCACAGATACGCAGTATTTT	CASSSGSLTDTQYF
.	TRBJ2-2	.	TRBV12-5	TGTGCTAGTGGTTTGATGGGTGGGTTTAAGCCCCACTGTGTGGCCGGGGAGCTGTTTTTT	CASGLMGGFKPHCVAGELFF
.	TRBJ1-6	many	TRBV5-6	TGTGCCAGCAGCCCCGGTTGGGGCTCCTATAATTCACCCCTCCACTTT	CASSPGWGSYNSPLHF
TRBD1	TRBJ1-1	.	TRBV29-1	TGCAGCGCCCCTTACCGCAACAGGGGTACTGATGAAGCTTTCTTT	CSAPYRNRGTDEAFF
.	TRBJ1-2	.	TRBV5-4	TGTGCCAGCAGTCCGACGGGCGCCCAAGGCGGCTACACCTTC	CASSPTGAQGGYTF
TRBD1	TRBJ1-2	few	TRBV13	TGTGCCAGCAGTTTGACAGGGTTCGACTATGGCTACACCTTC	CASSLTGFDYGYTF
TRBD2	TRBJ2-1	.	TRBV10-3	TGTGCCATCAGTGAGGCTAGCGGGGGGCTCAACAATGAGCAGTTCTTC	CAISEASGGLNNEQFF
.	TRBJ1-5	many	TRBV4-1	TGCGCCAGCAGCCAAAGGGTTCTTAGCAATCAGCCCCAGCATTTT	CASSQRVLSNQPQHF
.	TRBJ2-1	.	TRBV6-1	TGTGCCAGCAGTGAACCCTACTTGGCCTCGGAGCAGTTCTTC	CASSEPYLASEQFF
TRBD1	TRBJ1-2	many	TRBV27	TGTGCCAGCAGTGCGCGACAGGGGGCGGGCTATGGCTACACCTTC	CASSARQGAGYGYTF
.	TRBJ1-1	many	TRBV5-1	TGCGCCAGCAGCTTGTTGGTGTTGGGCATGAACACTGAAGCTTTCTTT	CASSLLVLGMNTEAFF
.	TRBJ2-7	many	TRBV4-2	TGTGCCAGCAGCCCTAGCGCTAGTTCCTACGAGCAGTACTTC	CASSPSASSYEQYF
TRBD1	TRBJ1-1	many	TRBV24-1	TGTGCCACCAGGGACAGGGAAAGAGCTTTCTTT	CATRDRERAFF
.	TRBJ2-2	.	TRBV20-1	TGCAGTGCTAGAAACTGGCACACCGGGGAGCTGTTTTTT	CSARNWHTGELFF
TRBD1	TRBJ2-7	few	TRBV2	TGTGCCAGCAAACTTCAACCGGGACAGACCTACGAGCAGTACTTC	CASKLQPGQTYEQYF
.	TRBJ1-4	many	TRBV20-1	TGCATGGCCGGAGCCCCTAATGAAAAACTGTTTTTT	CMAGAPNEKLFF
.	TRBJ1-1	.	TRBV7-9	TGTGCCAGCAGCCCTTTTGCCCGGGGGCCCAGTGAAGCTTTCTTT	CASSPFARGPSEAFF
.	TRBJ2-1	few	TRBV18	TGTGCCAGCTCACCAAAGGGAAATGAGCAGTTCTTC	CASSPKGNEQFF
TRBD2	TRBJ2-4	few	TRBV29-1	TGCAGCGTTCGGGGTTGGAGTGCGGGAGCCCTAGCCAAAAACATTCAGTACTTC	CSVRGWSAGALAKNIQYF
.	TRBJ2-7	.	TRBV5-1	TGCGCCAGCAGCTTGTTTTGGGGAGGAGGCTACGAGCAGTACTTC	CASSLFWGGGYEQYF
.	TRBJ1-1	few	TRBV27	TGTGCCAGCAGTATCGGGGGCACTGAAGCTTTCTTT	CASSIGGTEAFF
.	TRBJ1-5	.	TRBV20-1	TGCAGTGCTAGTGGAACCCGCAATCAGCCCCAGCATTTT	CSASGTRNQPQHF
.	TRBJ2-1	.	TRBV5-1	TGCGCCAGCAGCCCTATCGCCGACTTTGAGCAGTTCTTC	CASSPIADFEQFF
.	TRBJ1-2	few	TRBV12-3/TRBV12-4	TGTGCCAGCAGTTTAGTTAGGGGTCCGTTAGCTAACTATGGCTACACCTTC	CASSLVRGPLANYGYTF
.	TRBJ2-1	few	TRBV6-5	TGTGCCAGCAGTTATCGCGGGGGCACAGGTGAGCAGTTCTTC	CASSYRGGTGEQFF
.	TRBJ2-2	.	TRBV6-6	TGTGCCAGCAGTTCCCTCTGGTCTGGGGAGCTGTTTTTT	CASSSLWSGELFF
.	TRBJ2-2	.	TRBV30	TGTGCCTGGAGTGTATTTACCATGAACACCGGGGAGCTGTTTTTT	CAWSVFTMNTGELFF
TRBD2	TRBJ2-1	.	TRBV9	TGTGCCAGCAGCGGGAGACTAGCGGGAGTTGAGAATGAGCAGTTCTTC	CASSGRLAGVENEQFF
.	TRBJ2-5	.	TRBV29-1	TGCAGCGTTGTTTATCCAGGGCATCGATTGGAGACCCAGTACTTC	CSVVYPGHRLETQYF
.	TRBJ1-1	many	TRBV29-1	TGCAGCATCTTCCAGGGGAACACTGAAGCTTTCTTT	CSIFQGNTEAFF
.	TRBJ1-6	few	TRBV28	TGTGCCAGCAGTTTATTTGGTATCTCCTATAATTCACCCCTCCACTTT	CASSLFGISYNSPLHF
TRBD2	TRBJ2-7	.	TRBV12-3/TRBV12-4	TGTGCCAGCAGTTTAGTTCGGGGGGGCTTTTACCGCGAGCAGTACTTC	CASSLVRGGFYREQYF
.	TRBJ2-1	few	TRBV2	TGTGCCAGCAGCCCCGACAGTTACAATGAGCAGTTCTTC	CASSPDSYNEQFF